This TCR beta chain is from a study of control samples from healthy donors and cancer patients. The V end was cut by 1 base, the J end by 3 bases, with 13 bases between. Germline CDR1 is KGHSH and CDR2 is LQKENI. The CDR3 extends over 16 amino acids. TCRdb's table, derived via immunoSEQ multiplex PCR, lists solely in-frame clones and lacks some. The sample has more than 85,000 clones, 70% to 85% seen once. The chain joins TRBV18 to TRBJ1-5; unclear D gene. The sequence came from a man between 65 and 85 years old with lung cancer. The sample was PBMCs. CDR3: CASSPLPLIYNQPQHF. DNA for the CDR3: TGTGCCAGCTCACCACTCCCGCTAATTTACAATCAGCCCCAGCATTTT.